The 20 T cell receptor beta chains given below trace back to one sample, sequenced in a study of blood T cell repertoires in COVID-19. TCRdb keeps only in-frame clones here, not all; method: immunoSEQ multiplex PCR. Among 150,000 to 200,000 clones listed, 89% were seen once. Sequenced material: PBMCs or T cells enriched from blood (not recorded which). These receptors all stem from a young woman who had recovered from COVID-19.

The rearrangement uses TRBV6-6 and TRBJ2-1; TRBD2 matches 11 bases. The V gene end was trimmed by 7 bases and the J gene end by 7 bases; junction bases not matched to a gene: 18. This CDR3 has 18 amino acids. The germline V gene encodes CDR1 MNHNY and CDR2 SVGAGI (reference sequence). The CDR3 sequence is CASTRGGPGTSGGNEQFF. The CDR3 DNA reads TGTGCCAGCACTCGGGGGGGACCCGGGACTAGCGGAGGGAATGAGCAGTTCTTC.

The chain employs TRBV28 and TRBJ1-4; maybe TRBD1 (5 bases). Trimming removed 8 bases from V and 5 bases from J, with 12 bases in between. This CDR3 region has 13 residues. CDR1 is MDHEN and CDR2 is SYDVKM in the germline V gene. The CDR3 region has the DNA TGTGCCAGCTCAAAGGACATGAATGAAAAACTGTTTTTT. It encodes CASSKDMNEKLFF.

CDR3 region: CASSERTAAFTEAFF. CDR3 DNA sequence: TGTGCCAGCAGTGAACGGACAGCAGCATTCACTGAAGCTTTCTTT. This chain connects TRBV2 to TRBJ1-1; tentatively, D is TRBD1 (6 bases). V lost 2 bases, J lost 4 bases, and 14 bases lay in between. There are 15 residues in the CDR3. CDR1 is SNHLY and CDR2 is FYNNEI in the germline V gene.

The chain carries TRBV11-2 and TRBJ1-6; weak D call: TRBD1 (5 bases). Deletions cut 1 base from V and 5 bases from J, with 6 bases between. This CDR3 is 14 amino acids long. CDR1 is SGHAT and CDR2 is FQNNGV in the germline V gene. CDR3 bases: TGTGCCAGCAGCTTAGGACAGAATAATTCACCCCTCCACTTT. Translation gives CASSLGQNNSPLHF.

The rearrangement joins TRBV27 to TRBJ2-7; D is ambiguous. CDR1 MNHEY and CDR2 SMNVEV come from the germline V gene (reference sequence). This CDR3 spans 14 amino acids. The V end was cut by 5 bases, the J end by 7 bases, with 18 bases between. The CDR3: CASSPSSTTREQYF. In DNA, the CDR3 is TGTGCCAGCAGTCCTAGTTCAACAACGCGAGAGCAGTACTTC.

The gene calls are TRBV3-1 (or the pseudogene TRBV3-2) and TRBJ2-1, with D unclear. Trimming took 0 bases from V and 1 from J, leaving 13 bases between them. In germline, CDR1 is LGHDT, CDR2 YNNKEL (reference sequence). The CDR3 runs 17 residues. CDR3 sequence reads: CASSQEVYETSYNEQFF. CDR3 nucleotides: TGTGCCAGCAGCCAAGAAGTCTATGAGACTTCCTACAATGAGCAGTTCTTC.

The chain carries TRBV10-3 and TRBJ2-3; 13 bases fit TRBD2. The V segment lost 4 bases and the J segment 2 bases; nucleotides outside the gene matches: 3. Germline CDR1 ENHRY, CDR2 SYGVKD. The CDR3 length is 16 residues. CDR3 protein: CAISGTSGSPTDTQYF. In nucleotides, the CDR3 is TGTGCCATCAGTGGGACTAGCGGGAGCCCCACAGATACGCAGTATTTT.

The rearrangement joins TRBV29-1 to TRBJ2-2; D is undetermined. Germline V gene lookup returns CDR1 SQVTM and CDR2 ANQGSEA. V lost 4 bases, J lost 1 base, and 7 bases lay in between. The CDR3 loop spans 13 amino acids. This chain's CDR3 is CSVASRNTGELFF. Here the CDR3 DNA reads TGCAGCGTTGCTTCCAGGAACACCGGGGAGCTGTTTTTT.

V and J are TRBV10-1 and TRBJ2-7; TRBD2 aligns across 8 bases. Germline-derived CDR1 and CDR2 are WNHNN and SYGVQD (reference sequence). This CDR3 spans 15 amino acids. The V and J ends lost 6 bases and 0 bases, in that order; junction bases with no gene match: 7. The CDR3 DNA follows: TGCGCCAGCAGGGGAGCGGGAGAATACTCCTACGAGCAGTACTTC. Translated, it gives CASRGAGEYSYEQYF.

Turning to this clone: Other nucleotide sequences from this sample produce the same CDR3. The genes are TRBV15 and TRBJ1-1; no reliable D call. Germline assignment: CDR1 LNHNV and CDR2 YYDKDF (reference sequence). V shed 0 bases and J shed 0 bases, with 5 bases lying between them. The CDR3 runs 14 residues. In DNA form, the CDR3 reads TGTGCCACCAGCAGAGATCTCTTGAACACTGAAGCTTTCTTT. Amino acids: CATSRDLLNTEAFF.

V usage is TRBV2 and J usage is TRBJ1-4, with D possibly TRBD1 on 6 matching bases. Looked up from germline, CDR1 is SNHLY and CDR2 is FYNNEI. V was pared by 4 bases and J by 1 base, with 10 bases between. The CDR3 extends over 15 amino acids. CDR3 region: CASSVTRGTNEKLFF. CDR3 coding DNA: TGTGCCAGCAGTGTCACCAGGGGAACTAATGAAAAACTGTTTTTT.

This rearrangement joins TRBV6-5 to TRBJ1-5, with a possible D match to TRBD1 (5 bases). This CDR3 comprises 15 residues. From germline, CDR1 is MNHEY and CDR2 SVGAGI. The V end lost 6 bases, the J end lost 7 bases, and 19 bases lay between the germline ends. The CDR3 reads CASSTSRDFSQPQHF. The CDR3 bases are TGTGCCAGCAGCACCTCCCGGGACTTCTCCCAGCCCCAGCATTTT.

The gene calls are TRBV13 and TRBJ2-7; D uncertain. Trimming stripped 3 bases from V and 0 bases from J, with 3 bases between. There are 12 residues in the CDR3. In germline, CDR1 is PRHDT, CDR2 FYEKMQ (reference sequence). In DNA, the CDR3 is TGTGCCAGCAGCTTCAGCTCCTACGAGCAGTACTTC. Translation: CASSFSSYEQYF.

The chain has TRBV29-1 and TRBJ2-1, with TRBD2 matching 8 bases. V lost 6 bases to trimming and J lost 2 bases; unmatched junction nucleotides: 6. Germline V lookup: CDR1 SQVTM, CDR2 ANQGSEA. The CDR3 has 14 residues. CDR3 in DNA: TGCAGCGTGCGAACTAGCGGAGCCTACAATGAGCAGTTCTTC. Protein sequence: CSVRTSGAYNEQFF.

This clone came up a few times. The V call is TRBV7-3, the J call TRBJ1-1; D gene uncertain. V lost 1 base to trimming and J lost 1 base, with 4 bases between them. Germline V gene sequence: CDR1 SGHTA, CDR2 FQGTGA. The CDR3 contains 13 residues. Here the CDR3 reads CASSLRGNTEAFF. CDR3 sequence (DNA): TGTGCCAGCAGCTTAAGAGGGAACACTGAAGCTTTCTTT.

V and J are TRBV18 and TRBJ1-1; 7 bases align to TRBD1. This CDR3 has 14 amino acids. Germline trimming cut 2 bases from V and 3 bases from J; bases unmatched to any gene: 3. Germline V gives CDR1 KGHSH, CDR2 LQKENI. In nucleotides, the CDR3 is TGTGCCAGCTCACCATCACAGGGGCACACTGAAGCTTTCTTT. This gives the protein CASSPSQGHTEAFF.

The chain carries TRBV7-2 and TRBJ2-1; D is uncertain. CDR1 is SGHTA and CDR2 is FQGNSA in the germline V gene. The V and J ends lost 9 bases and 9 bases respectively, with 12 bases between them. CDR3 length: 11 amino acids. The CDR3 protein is CASAERSEQFF. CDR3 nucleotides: TGTGCCAGTGCCGAGCGTAGTGAGCAGTTCTTC.

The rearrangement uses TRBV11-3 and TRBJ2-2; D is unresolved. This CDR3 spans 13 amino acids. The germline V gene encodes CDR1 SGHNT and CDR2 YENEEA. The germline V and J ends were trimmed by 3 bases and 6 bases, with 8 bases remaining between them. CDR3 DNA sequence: TGTGCCAGCAGCTTGGTCGAGGCCGGGGAGCTGTTTTTT. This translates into CASSLVEAGELFF.

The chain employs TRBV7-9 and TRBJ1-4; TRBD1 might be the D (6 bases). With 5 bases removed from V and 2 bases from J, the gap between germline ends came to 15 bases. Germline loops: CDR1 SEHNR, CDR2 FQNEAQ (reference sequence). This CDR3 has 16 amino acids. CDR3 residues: CASSKTGKQTNEKLFF. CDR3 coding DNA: TGTGCCAGCAGCAAAACAGGGAAGCAGACTAATGAAAAACTGTTTTTT.

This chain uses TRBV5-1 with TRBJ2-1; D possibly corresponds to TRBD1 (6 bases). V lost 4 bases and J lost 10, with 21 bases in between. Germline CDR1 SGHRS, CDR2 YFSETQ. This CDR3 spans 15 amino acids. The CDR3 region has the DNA TGCGCCAGCAGCCCACGACAGGTACCTGACCAAGAGCAGTTCTTC. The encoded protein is CASSPRQVPDQEQFF.